This T cell receptor (beta chain) was identified during a study of cytomegalovirus exposure and HLA in healthy donors. 60 Vbeta and 13 Jbeta primers were used in PCR. In the original analysis: Later analysis identified approximately 88 million unique TCR beta chains, approximately 11 million shared. Method: immunoSEQ multiplex PCR; TCRdb's copy keeps in-frame clones and lacks some. That table gives V, J and clone size, and the DNA gave D and trimming. The repertoire holds around 200,000 clones, with around 78% as singletons. Of note for this clone: Its antigen remains unidentified.

Findings of the study overall: Further analysis, carried out later, found HLA-associated TCR beta chains more clonally expanded than equally common other chains. Association with HLA alleles at 0.05 false discovery rate was found for 17,000 or so TCR beta sequences in a later analysis.

This receptor was identified in a man aged 25 to 40 in good health and CMV-seronegative. The source material was PBMCs.

CDR3 residues: CASSASRGHTGEAFF. CDR3 nucleotide sequence: TGTGCCAGCAGTGCTTCGAGAGGACATACCGGGGAAGCTTTCTTT. The V gene is TRBV25-1, the J gene TRBJ1-1, with D possibly being TRBD1 (5 bases). The ends were cut back, 4 bases at V and 8 bases at J, with 20 bases in the middle. The germline V gene encodes CDR1 MGHDK and CDR2 SYGVNS. The CDR3 consists of 15 residues.